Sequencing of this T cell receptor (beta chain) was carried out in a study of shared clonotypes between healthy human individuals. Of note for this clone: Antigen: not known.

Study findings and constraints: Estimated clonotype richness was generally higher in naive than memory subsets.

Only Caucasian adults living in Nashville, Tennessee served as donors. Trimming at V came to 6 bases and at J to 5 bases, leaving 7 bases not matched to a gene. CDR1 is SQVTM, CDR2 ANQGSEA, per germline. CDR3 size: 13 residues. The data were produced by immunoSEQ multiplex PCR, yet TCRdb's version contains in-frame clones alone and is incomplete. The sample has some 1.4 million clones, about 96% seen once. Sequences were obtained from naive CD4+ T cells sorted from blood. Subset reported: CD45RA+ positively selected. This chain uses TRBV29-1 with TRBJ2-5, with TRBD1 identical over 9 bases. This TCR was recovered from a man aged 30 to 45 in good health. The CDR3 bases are TGCAGCGTCAACAGGGGGCTAATGGAGACCCAGTACTTC. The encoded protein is CSVNRGLMETQYF.